The 23 T cell receptor beta chains presented below share a single source sample, sequenced in a study of T cell repertoires in cytomegalovirus infection. TCRdb redid the calling of the reads with MiXCR, one entry per CDR3 protein. In the table there are approximately 730,000 distinct CDR3 sequences, around 30% of which are singletons. No antigen is known for these receptors. The starting material was cultured PBMCs, obtained from culture after CMV antigen stimulation. The receptors come from a human donor in good health (CMV status not recorded). Some clones in this sample may be carry-over from other donors' samples.

A few counts support this clonotype. The CDR3 DNA reads TGTGCCAGTACCCAGGGCGCCCTGGGGGAGACCCAGTACTTC. Residues: CASTQGALGETQYF. The V call is TRBV19, the J call TRBJ2-5; D possibly corresponds to TRBD1 (5 bases). Germline CDR1 and CDR2: LNHDA and SQIVND (reference sequence). There are 14 residues in the CDR3. The ends were cut back, 7 bases at V and 5 bases at J, with 17 bases in the middle.

This chain uses TRBV11-3 with TRBJ1-1, with D possibly being TRBD1 (5 bases). Germline V gene sequence: CDR1 SGHNT, CDR2 YENEEA. Trimming took off 3 bases at V and 7 bases at J, with 12 bases between the two ends. The CDR3 is 13 amino acids. The CDR3 sequence is CASSFGAEGEAFF. CDR3 in DNA: TGTGCCAGCAGCTTCGGGGCCGAGGGTGAAGCTTTCTTT.

This clonotype was counted only a few times. The V call is TRBV5-5, the J call TRBJ1-5; 9 bases fit TRBD1. This CDR3 region has 14 residues. Trimming removed 3 bases from V and 7 bases from J; junction bases left unmatched: 5. Germline lookup yields CDR1 SGHKS and CDR2 YYEKEE (reference sequence). The CDR3 DNA reads as TGTGCCAGCAGCTCCGGGACAGGGTCCCAGCCCCAGCATTTT. Protein sequence: CASSSGTGSQPQHF.

The rearrangement links TRBV27 to TRBJ1-3; 7 bases align to TRBD1. The germline V gene encodes CDR1 MNHEY and CDR2 SMNVEV (reference sequence). CDR3 size: 13 residues. V shed 6 bases, J shed 5 bases, and the junction held 4 bases outside the gene matches. CDR3 region: CASRGTVRNTIYF. As DNA, the CDR3 is TGTGCCAGCAGAGGGACAGTAAGAAACACCATATATTTT.

The chain couples TRBV29-1 to TRBJ2-5; D is ambiguous. This CDR3 comprises 12 residues. The germline V gene encodes CDR1 SQVTM and CDR2 ANQGSEA. With 2 bases removed from V and 10 bases from J, the gap between germline ends came to 14 bases. The CDR3: CSVEPKPEHQYF. The DNA for the CDR3 is TGCAGCGTTGAACCGAAACCGGAACACCAGTACTTC.

J is TRBJ2-1 and V is TRBV7-7; 12 nucleotides line up with TRBD1. Germline values: CDR1 SSHAT, CDR2 FNYEAQ (reference sequence). The CDR3 is 14 amino acids. The V gene end was trimmed by 4 bases and the J gene end by 14 bases; junction bases not matched to a gene: 9. As DNA, the CDR3 is TGTGCCAGCAGCTCGGGACAGGGGGCTGGATCCAAGTTCTTC. Encoded protein: CASSSGQGAGSKFF.

At least ten counts were recorded for this clonotype. CDR3 coding DNA: TGTGCCAGCAGCTTAATTGGGGCGGGAACTGAAGCTTTCTTT. Translation: CASSLIGAGTEAFF. V usage is TRBV7-2 and J usage is TRBJ1-1; possibly TRBD1 for D (5 bases). V lost 2 bases and J 5 bases, leaving 12 bases between the germline ends. Germline V gene data show CDR1 as SGHTA and CDR2 as FQGNSA. The CDR3 covers 14 residues.

This clonotype was seen more than once but under ten times. The chain has TRBV6-2 or TRBV6-3 and TRBJ2-6; D gene ambiguous. CDR3 length equals 13 residues. Deletions cut 8 bases from V and 2 bases from J, with 7 bases between. Germline loops: CDR1 MNHEY, CDR2 SVGEGT. The CDR3 DNA sequence: TGTGCCAGCGAGGAACCTGGGGCCAACGTCCTGACTTTC. Encoded protein: CASEEPGANVLTF.

The sample holds many counts of this clonotype. The V gene is TRBV7-2, the J gene TRBJ2-7; 8 bases match TRBD1. From germline, CDR1 is SGHTA and CDR2 FQGNSA. The junction had 11 bases not matched to a gene; V was cut back by 5 bases and J by 8 bases. CDR3 size: 14 residues. The CDR3 reads CASSEDRGSWKQYF. As DNA, the CDR3 is TGTGCCAGCAGCGAAGACAGGGGATCTTGGAAGCAGTACTTC.

This clonotype was seen repeatedly, ten times or more. The rearrangement joins TRBV7-9 to TRBJ2-7; D call uncertain. CDR3 length: 13 residues. From germline, CDR1 is SEHNR and CDR2 FQNEAQ (reference sequence). Trimming pared 1 base from V and 6 bases from J, leaving 10 bases between. CDR3 nucleotide sequence: TGTGCCAGCAGCTTAGAAATTGGTCGCGAGCAGTACTTC. Translated: CASSLEIGREQYF.

The chain joins TRBV7-9 to TRBJ2-5; the match to TRBD2 covers 10 bases. The CDR3 is 15 amino acids. CDR1 is SEHNR, CDR2 FQNEAQ, per germline (reference sequence). V lost 0 bases to trimming and J lost 4 bases; unmatched junction nucleotides: 2. CDR3 sequence: CASSLAPSGRETQYF. In nucleotides, the CDR3 is TGTGCCAGCAGCTTAGCCCCTAGCGGGAGAGAGACCCAGTACTTC.

This clonotype was detected only a few times. The chain recombines TRBV4-3 with TRBJ1-6; TRBD1 aligns across 7 bases. Germline-derived CDR1 and CDR2 are LGHNA and YSLEER. The CDR3 extends over 15 amino acids. The trim removed 0 bases at V and 8 bases at J, leaving 4 bases unmatched. The CDR3 protein is CASSQDDRADSPLHF. The CDR3 nucleotides are TGCGCCAGCAGCCAAGATGACAGGGCCGATTCACCCCTCCACTTT.

The chain employs TRBV6-6 and TRBJ2-5; 7 bases line up with TRBD1. The V and J ends lost 5 bases and 6 bases, in that order; junction bases with no gene match: 9. The CDR3 has 14 residues. CDR1 is MNHNY, CDR2 SVGAGI, per germline (reference sequence). CDR3 nucleotide sequence: TGTGCCAGCAGTACGGGACAGATCTTAAAGACCCAGTACTTC. Protein product: CASSTGQILKTQYF.

This sequence joins TRBV7-6 and TRBJ2-7, with a weak D call TRBD1 (6 bases). This CDR3 is 14 amino acids long. The V and J ends lost 5 bases and 2 bases respectively, with 13 bases between them. Germline CDR1 SGHVS, CDR2 FNYEAQ. DNA of the CDR3: TGTGCCAGCAGCCTCAAGGGACAAGCCTACGAGCAGTACTTC. It is translated as CASSLKGQAYEQYF. Full variable domain (missing parts from reference TRBV7-6 and TRBJ2-7): GAGVSQSPRYKVTKRGQDVALRCDPISGHVSLYWYRQALGQGPEFLTYFNYEAQQDKSGLPNDRFSAERPEGSISTLTIQRTEQRDSAMYRCASSLKGQAYEQYFGPGTRLTVT.

CDR3 protein: CAASQGGNGDSPLHF. The CDR3 nucleotides read TGTGCCGCTAGCCAGGGGGGTAACGGGGATTCACCCCTCCACTTT. The rearrangement joins TRBV10-3 to TRBJ1-6; 7 nucleotides align to TRBD1. The CDR3 runs to 15 residues. CDR1 ENHRY and CDR2 SYGVKD come from the germline V gene. The V and J ends lost 11 bases and 8 bases, in that order; junction bases with no gene match: 15.

The chain uses TRBV12-3 or TRBV12-4 and TRBJ2-4; D remains unclear. The length of the CDR3 is 12 residues. The V gene lost 10 bases and the J gene lost 9 bases, with 16 bases spanning the gap. The CDR3 nucleotides read TGTGCCACCTCTCCCACCTGGGGCATTCAGTACTTC. It encodes CATSPTWGIQYF.

This chain connects TRBV6-5 to TRBJ2-1, with 8 bases aligning to TRBD2. The CDR3 is made up of 15 amino acids. Germline V gene lookup returns CDR1 MNHEY and CDR2 SVGAGI. J was trimmed by 3 bases and V by 5 bases; bases with no gene match: 6. CDR3 in DNA: TGTGCCAGCAGTCGCACGGGGGGGCTCTACAATGAGCAGTTCTTC. Encoded protein: CASSRTGGLYNEQFF.

Only a few counts were recorded for this clonotype. The chain links TRBV30 to TRBJ2-1; 16 bases fit TRBD2. The junction had 2 bases not matched to a gene; V was cut back by 3 bases and J by 6 bases. This CDR3 is 15 amino acids long. Germline CDR1 GTSNPN, CDR2 SVGIG (reference sequence). CDR3 residues: CAWRGLAGGSNEQFF. In nucleotides, the CDR3 is TGTGCCTGGAGGGGACTAGCGGGAGGGTCCAATGAGCAGTTCTTC.

This sequence joins TRBV28 and TRBJ2-5; 8 bases match TRBD1. The CDR3 is 14 residues long. CDR1 is MDHEN and CDR2 is SYDVKM in the germline V gene. With V trimmed by 0 bases and J by 5 bases, 2 bases remained unmatched. The CDR3: CASSLWDRAETQYF. CDR3 nucleotide sequence: TGTGCCAGCAGTTTATGGGACAGGGCTGAGACCCAGTACTTC. Combining the CDR3 with reference TRBV28 and TRBJ2-5 gives the whole variable domain DVKVTQSSRYLVKRTGEKVFLECVQDMDHENMFWYRQDPGLGLRLIYFSYDVKMKEKGDIPEGYSVSREKKERFSLILESASTNQTSMYLCASSLWDRAETQYFGPGTRLLVL.

This clonotype has a handful of counts. The chain recombines TRBV12-3 or TRBV12-4 with TRBJ2-7; 10 nucleotides line up with TRBD2. The CDR3 runs 16 residues. V gave up 5 bases and J gave up 3 bases; unmatched junction bases: 10. The CDR3 protein is CASSPALAGAYYEQYF. The CDR3, as DNA: TGTGCCAGCAGTCCCGCCCTAGCGGGAGCGTACTACGAGCAGTACTTC.

DNA of the CDR3: TGTGCCAGCAACTGGGACTACTACAATGAGCAGTTCTTC. This gives the protein CASNWDYYNEQFF. The V and J genes are TRBV7-2 and TRBJ2-1; 7 nucleotides match TRBD2. V gave up 7 bases and J gave up 3 bases; unmatched junction bases: 3. CDR3 length equals 13 residues. Germline-derived CDR1 and CDR2 are SGHTA and FQGNSA.

The table lists this clonotype with many counts. The chain links TRBV7-2 to TRBJ1-5; a weak D match, TRBD1 (5 bases). Germline CDR1 reads SGHTA; CDR2 reads FQGNSA. The V gene lost 5 bases and the J gene lost 5 bases, with 10 bases spanning the gap. CDR3 length: 13 residues. The CDR3 DNA follows: TGTGCCAGCAGCAGGCAGGGTGATCAGCCCCAGCATTTT. It translates to CASSRQGDQPQHF.

This clonotype was picked up many times. The J gene is TRBJ2-5, the V gene TRBV7-2, with unresolved D. From germline, CDR1 is SGHTA and CDR2 FQGNSA. Trimming removed 2 bases from V and 5 bases from J, with 6 bases in between. The CDR3 has 12 amino acids. DNA of the CDR3: TGTGCCAGCAGCTTAATGTCGGAGACCCAGTACTTC. It encodes CASSLMSETQYF.